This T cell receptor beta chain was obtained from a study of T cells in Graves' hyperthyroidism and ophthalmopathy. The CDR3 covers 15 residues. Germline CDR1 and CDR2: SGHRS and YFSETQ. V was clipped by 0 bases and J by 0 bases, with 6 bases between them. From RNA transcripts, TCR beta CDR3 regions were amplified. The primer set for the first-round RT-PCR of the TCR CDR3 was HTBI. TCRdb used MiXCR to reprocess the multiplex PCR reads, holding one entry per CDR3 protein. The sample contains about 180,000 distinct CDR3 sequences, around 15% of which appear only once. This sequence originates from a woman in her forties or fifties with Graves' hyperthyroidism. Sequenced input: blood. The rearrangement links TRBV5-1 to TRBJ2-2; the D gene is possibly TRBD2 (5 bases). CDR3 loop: CASSLAGSNTGELFF. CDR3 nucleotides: TGCGCCAGCAGCTTGGCGGGGTCGAACACCGGGGAGCTGTTTTTT.